The present T cell receptor beta chain was sequenced within a study of PD-L1 blockade in urothelial cancer. Study overall: The researchers analyzed blood 3 weeks (second dose) and 6 weeks after treatment start. T cell content in blood samples showed a median of 141,255. Regarding the study as a whole: Expansion of tumor-associated blood clones at 3 weeks was greater in durable-benefit patients. Survival was better when pretreatment blood TCR clonality fell below the median.

Only in-frame clones appear in the TCRdb table, and some are missing; sequencing was by immunoSEQ multiplex PCR. The repertoire includes some 40,000 clones, nearly 90% of them detected once, and roughly 25% sits in the top ten. As concerns this clone: As yet, its antigen is unknown.

Germline V gene lookup returns CDR1 SGHVS and CDR2 FNYEAQ. The CDR3 extends over 19 amino acids. The junction had 8 bases not matched to a gene; V was cut back by 2 bases and J by 0 bases. Time point: pretreatment peripheral blood. Sample: PBMCs, taken around atezolizumab (anti-PD-L1) treatment. The V and J genes are TRBV7-6 and TRBJ2-6; 9 positions agree with TRBD2. The sequence derives from a donor aged 40 or over with urothelial cancer. The CDR3 here is CASSLLGGGVPSGANVLTF. For the CDR3, the DNA is TGTGCCAGCAGCTTATTGGGCGGGGGGGTACCCTCTGGGGCCAACGTCCTGACTTTC.